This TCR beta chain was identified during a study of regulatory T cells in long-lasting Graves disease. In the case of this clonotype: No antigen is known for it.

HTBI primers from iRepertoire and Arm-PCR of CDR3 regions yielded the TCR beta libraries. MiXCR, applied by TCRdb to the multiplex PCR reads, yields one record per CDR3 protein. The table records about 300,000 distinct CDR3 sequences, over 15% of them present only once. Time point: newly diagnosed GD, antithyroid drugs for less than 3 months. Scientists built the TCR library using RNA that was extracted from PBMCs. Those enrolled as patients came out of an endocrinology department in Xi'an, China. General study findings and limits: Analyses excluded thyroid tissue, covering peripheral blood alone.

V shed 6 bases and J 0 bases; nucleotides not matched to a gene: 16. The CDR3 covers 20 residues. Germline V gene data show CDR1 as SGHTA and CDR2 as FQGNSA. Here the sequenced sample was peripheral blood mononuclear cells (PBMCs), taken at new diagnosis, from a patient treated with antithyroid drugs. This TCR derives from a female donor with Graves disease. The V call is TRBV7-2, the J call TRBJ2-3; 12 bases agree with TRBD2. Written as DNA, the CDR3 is TGTGCCAGCAGACGTGGGGCTAGCGGGGGGGCCACCCCTAGCACAGATACGCAGTATTTT. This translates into CASRRGASGGATPSTDTQYF.